This TCR beta chain derives from a study of siplizumab effects on memory and regulatory T cells. Study-wide results and limits: Greater diversity than memory cells seemed evident in naive T cells, which also appeared to be major alloresponse contributors. Naive-or-memory phenotypes were unassignable for roughly 80-97% of proliferating CD4+ or CD8+ clones. Proof of suppressive function in proliferating Tregs from siplizumab cultures was not established.

Germline values: CDR1 SGHDT, CDR2 YYEEEE. Trimming pared 4 bases from V and 4 bases from J, leaving 12 bases between. This CDR3 has 14 amino acids. About this clone itself: Its antigen remains unidentified.

Data came from immunoSEQ multiplex PCR; TCRdb stores just in-frame clones and leaves some out. There are 95,000 to 130,000 clones in the sample; about 95% occur only once, and around 1.7% lies in the top ten. The sequenced sample was non-Treg CD4+ T cells sorted from blood. The sequence came from a human donor in good health. The chain is built from TRBV5-6 and TRBJ1-5, with D hard to call. CDR3 bases: TGTGCCAGCAGCCGAGGGAGTCTTAATCAGCCCCAGCATTTT. Translating it yields CASSRGSLNQPQHF.